This T cell receptor beta chain was captured by sequencing in a study of beta chain features in type 1 diabetes. Notes on the study in general: A cDNA-based sequencing approach could over-represent cells with high TCR expression. Insertions at VDJ junctions were less frequent in type 1 diabetes patients. These patients also deleted more nucleotides at the same junctions.

Of the isolated RNA, all was reverse transcribed, and so the sequenced material was expressed TCRB transcripts. Clones were read by immunoSEQ multiplex PCR, and TCRdb kept only the in-frame ones, dropping some. The profile shows under 550,000 clones, approximately 10% of them singletons. Via CD45RO/CCR7/CD25/CD127/CD95/CD27, cells of the CD4+ naive, central memory, regulatory and stem cell-like memory subsets were sorted. This clone was observed a few times. What it binds is not known. Trimming removed 0 bases from V and 7 bases from J, with 7 bases in between. CDR1 is SGHRS and CDR2 is YFSETQ in the germline V gene. CDR3 length: 13 amino acids.

The rearrangement joins TRBV5-1 to TRBJ2-2; no clear D gene. The TCR sequence derives from a woman under 30 in good health. Sequenced: naive CD4+ T cells from blood. CDR3 loop: CASSLVTNGELFF. The CDR3 DNA reads as TGCGCCAGCAGCTTGGTGACAAACGGGGAGCTGTTTTTT.